The 9 T cell receptor beta chains given below trace back to one sample, sequenced in a study of T cells in women clearing cervical HPV infection. Sequenced by immunoSEQ multiplex PCR; TCRdb stores in-frame clones only, minus some. The sample data list about 35,000 clones. Sequenced material: blood buffy coat. These receptor sequences come from a woman aged 18-69 years with a cervical HPV16 infection that either progressed to CIN3+ or cleared (not recorded which).

To note about this clone: The sequence runs out 3 residues before the end of the CDR3; the remainder is reconstructed from the germline J gene. The chain joins TRBV2 to TRBJ2-2, with 9 bases identical to TRBD1. There are 12 residues in the CDR3. Germline assignment: CDR1 SNHLY and CDR2 FYNNEI. The sequenced CDR3 bases are TGTGCCAGTACAGGGGGCGATGAAAAG. It encodes CASTGGDEK. The CDR3 as a whole reads CASTGGDEKLFF.

A remark on this clone: The read ends 3 residues before the CDR3 terminus; that terminus is restored from the germline J gene. The rearrangement joins TRBV11-2 to TRBJ1-4; 8 positions agree with TRBD1. CDR1 and CDR2 (germline): SGHAT, FQNNGV. V was pared by 2 bases and J by 6 bases, with 2 bases of the junction left unmatched. There are 14 residues in the CDR3. This chain's CDR3 is CASSLNRGDEKLFF. The CDR3 DNA, read in part, is TGTGCCAGCAGCTTAAACAGGGGGGATGAAAAA.

For this clone: From the germline J gene comes the end of the CDR3, since the read stops 3 residues before it. The chain carries TRBV19 and TRBJ2-1, with TRBD2 matching 10 bases. The J segment lost 5 bases and the V segment lost 8 bases, leaving 6 bases of the junction unmatched. Germline CDR1 and CDR2: LNHDA and SQIVND (reference sequence). The CDR3 spans 14 residues. CDR3 DNA (partial): TGTGCCAGTTCGAGCGGGGGGGGTAACAATGAG. Protein product: CASSSGGGNNE. The whole CDR3 sequence is CASSSGGGNNEQFF. The entire variable domain, with the rest obtained from reference TRBV19 and TRBJ2-1, is as follows: DGGITQSPKYLFRKEGQNVTLSCEQNLNHDAMYWYRQDPGQGLRLIYYSQIVNDFQKGDIAEGYSVSREKKESFPLTVTSAQKNPTAFYLCASSSGGGNNEQFFGPGTRLTVL.

Regarding this clone: Read coverage stops 3 residues before the CDR3 terminus; the germline J gene supplies the remainder. The chain joins TRBV5-1 to TRBJ2-2; D may be TRBD1 (6 bases). The length of the CDR3 is 15 residues. V was trimmed by 0 bases and J by 0 bases, leaving 6 bases between them. Germline CDR1 SGHRS, CDR2 YFSETQ. CDR3 DNA (partial): TGCGCCAGCAGCTTGGGGACAGCGAACACCGGGGAG. This codes for CASSLGTANTGE. The complete CDR3 protein is CASSLGTANTGELFF.

Points on this clone: The missing CDR3 end, 3 residues past where the read stops, is filled in from the germline J gene. Different DNA sequences within this sample yield the same CDR3. The rearrangement links TRBV28 to TRBJ2-1; 12 bases line up with TRBD1. With V trimmed by 3 bases and J by 8 bases, 11 bases remained unmatched. CDR1 is MDHEN and CDR2 is SYDVKM in the germline V gene. The length of the CDR3 is 17 residues. CDR3 in amino acids: CASSLRGGTGGDDEQFF. CDR3 DNA, as far as it was read: TGTGCCAGCAGTTTGAGGGGTGGGACAGGGGGCGATGATGAG.

Note on this clone: The read falls 3 residues short of the CDR3 end, and the missing part is taken from the germline J gene. V is TRBV20-1 and J is TRBJ2-7; 7 positions match TRBD1. CDR1 DFQATT and CDR2 SNEGSKA come from the germline V gene (reference sequence). V dropped 2 bases and J dropped 2; count of bases not matched to a gene: 6. This CDR3 is built from 14 residues. The CDR3 spells CSARPRQGAYEQYF. Partial CDR3 DNA: TGCAGTGCTAGACCAAGACAGGGCGCCTACGAG.

In regard to this clone: The read gets to within 3 residues of the CDR3 end, and the germline J gene fills in the rest. V gene TRBV5-6 combines with J gene TRBJ1-3; 9 bases are shared with TRBD1. Germline CDR1 is SGHDT and CDR2 is YYEEEE. Trimming removed 5 bases from V and 4 bases from J; junction bases left unmatched: 4. This CDR3 comprises 14 residues. The part of the CDR3 DNA that was read is TGTGCCAGCAGTCGGACAGGGGTAGGAAACACC. Its protein is CASSRTGVGNT. The whole CDR3 reads CASSRTGVGNTIYF.

In regard to this clone: The missing CDR3 end, 3 residues past where the read stops, is filled in from the germline J gene. J is TRBJ1-2 and V is TRBV2; D possibly corresponds to TRBD1 (6 bases). The CDR3 spans 14 residues. Germline V gene lookup returns CDR1 SNHLY and CDR2 FYNNEI. The part of the CDR3 DNA that was read is TGTGCCAGCAGTTCTAAGGGGGAGGGGGATACC. Translated: CASSSKGEGDT. The full-length CDR3 reads as CASSSKGEGDTYTF.

The covered CDR3 bases are TGCAGTGCTAGAGATTCCGGGGAGCTCAACTATGGC. It is translated as CSARDSGELNYG. The CDR3 in full is CSARDSGELNYGYTF. This rearrangement joins TRBV20-1 to TRBJ1-2; D gene ambiguous. The CDR3 goes on 3 residues after the read ends, and that part is filled in from the germline J gene. Germline values: CDR1 DFQATT, CDR2 SNEGSKA (reference sequence). The CDR3 covers 15 residues. Deletions cut 0 bases from V and 2 bases from J, with 13 bases between.